These T cell receptor beta chains were read from a single sample in a study of blood T cell repertoires in COVID-19. Libraries were prepared by immunoSEQ multiplex PCR; TCRdb keeps only in-frame clonotypes and omits some of them. The sample shows approximately 200,000 clones, about nine tenths of them seen only once. The sequenced material came from peripheral blood. All receptors derive from a man between 65 and 85 years old with acute or convalescent COVID-19. Both conserved end residues are part of each CDR3. D genes are given only for firm matches. Clone size is shown for a subset of rows, as once, few, many or a class of expanded clone.

J gene: TRBJ2-3; D gene: TRBD2; clone size: -; V gene: TRBV3-1/TRBV3-2; CDR3 DNA: TGTGCCAGCAGCCAGATTGTGGCGGGAGTAGTTAGAACAGATACGCAGTATTTT; CDR3 protein: CASSQIVAGVVRTDTQYF
J gene: TRBJ2-5; D gene: TRBD1; clone size: -; V gene: TRBV5-1; CDR3 DNA: TGCGCCAGCAGCTTCGCGACAGGGTTCGAGACCCAGTACTTC; CDR3 protein: CASSFATGFETQYF
J gene: TRBJ2-1; D gene: TRBD2; clone size: -; V gene: TRBV19; CDR3 DNA: TGTGCCAGTAGCCCCAGGGTAGCGGGAACAAATGAGCAGTTCTTC; CDR3 protein: CASSPRVAGTNEQFF
J gene: TRBJ2-5; D gene: -; clone size: -; V gene: TRBV6-1; CDR3 DNA: TGTGCCAGCAGTGAAACCGGGACAAAAAAAGAGACCCAGTACTTC; CDR3 protein: CASSETGTKKETQYF
J gene: TRBJ2-1; D gene: -; clone size: once; V gene: TRBV19; CDR3 DNA: TGTGCCAGTAGTACCTCCCACACAGGGATGGGAGCCTACAATGAGCAGTTCTTC; CDR3 protein: CASSTSHTGMGAYNEQFF
J gene: TRBJ1-4; D gene: -; clone size: -; V gene: TRBV28; CDR3 DNA: TGTGCCAGCAGTTTGTCTCCCAGGGCAGACGAAAAACTGTTTTTT; CDR3 protein: CASSLSPRADEKLFF
J gene: TRBJ2-1; D gene: -; clone size: -; V gene: TRBV7-9; CDR3 DNA: TGTGCCAGCAGCTTAGAAACGGGTGGAGAGCAGTTCTTC; CDR3 protein: CASSLETGGEQFF
J gene: TRBJ1-2; D gene: -; clone size: once; V gene: TRBV5-8; CDR3 DNA: TGTGCCAGCGTTACAGGGATCGGAATCTATGGCTACACCTTC; CDR3 protein: CASVTGIGIYGYTF
J gene: TRBJ1-4; D gene: -; clone size: many; V gene: TRBV7-8; CDR3 DNA: TGTGCCAGCAGCCCCCAGGGGACCTCTAATGAAAAACTGTTTTTT; CDR3 protein: CASSPQGTSNEKLFF
J gene: TRBJ1-1; D gene: -; clone size: -; V gene: TRBV5-1; CDR3 DNA: TGCGCCAGCAGCTACGCCGCCCAGGGTACTGAAGCTTTCTTT; CDR3 protein: CASSYAAQGTEAFF
J gene: TRBJ2-2; D gene: TRBD1; clone size: -; V gene: TRBV7-3; CDR3 DNA: TGTGCCAGCAGCATCACAGGGGAAGGGGAGCTGTTTTTT; CDR3 protein: CASSITGEGELFF